The T cell receptor (beta chain) under discussion was sequenced for a study of blood T cell repertoires in COVID-19 (dated by TCRdb to between 2020 and 2021). Regarding the research as a whole: Collaborator samples came from the United States, Italy and Spain and covered acute and convalescent phases of COVID-19. The material from the prospective study consisted of cDNA or gDNA derived from T cells, B-cell-depleted T cells, or PBMCs. Subjects who had been exposed to COVID-19, were actively infected with it, or had recovered from it provided the deeply sampled blood TCRbeta repertoires that made up the dataset. The repertoires were released in a freely available public database intended as a resource for research on the immune response to SARS-CoV-2. The samples were drawn from the first 160 participants of the ongoing ImmuneRACE study and from 1,254 subjects provided by 6 global collaborators. Nearly every sample came with metadata listing a de-identified subject ID, COVID-19 status, age in years and sex. HLA class I and class II types, where available, came from metadata supplied by the sample provider rather than from assay-based typing. Paper-wide results and their limitations: The quantity of clinical and demographic metadata differed by source and by participant and was supplied without curation.

For this chain, trimming is 4 bases at the V end and 6 bases at the J end, and the number of junction bases without a gene match is 7. The germline V gene provides CDR1 SQVTM and CDR2 ANQGSEA. The cysteine opens and the phenylalanine closes a CDR3 of 13 amino acids. Of the read, only the CDR3 DNA is kept; its 39 bases are in frame from base 1. As concerns this clone: Its antigen is unknown. No base quality values were provided; no much bigger clone lies one nucleotide off.

The immunoSEQ Assay, a bias-controlled multiplex PCR, was used to amplify TCRbeta CDR3 regions from genomic DNA. The original pipeline was this. Within the assay, amplification of reference gene primers was used to estimate how many nucleated cells each sample contained. Sequence reads were collapsed and filtered to measure the absolute abundance of every unique TCRbeta CDR3 rearrangement. For each sample, productive Simpson clonality was calculated as the square root of Simpson's diversity index over productive rearrangements. As stored in TCRdb, this immuneACCESS dataset retains in-frame rearrangements with V and J assigned. A fraction of the clones does not appear; measured against another copy, unresolved V genes explain less than half of the discrepancy, and the remainder lacks a known reason. The DNA was the basis for D and trimming; V, J and clone size are from that table. The sample has some 150,000 clones on record, approximately 90% of them singletons. 0.95% to 1.5% of the sample is held by the ten biggest clonotypes.

Enrolling through a virtual design, the prospective study's participants ranged in age from about 18 to 100 years and lived across roughly 23 United States geographic areas. In the prospective study, cohorts were assigned on the basis of participant-reported clinical history obtained from a screening survey and a study questionnaire. In the prospective study, mobile phlebotomists collected whole blood, serum and a nasopharyngeal or oropharyngeal swab from each participant. Over an approximately 2-month period, participants in the prospective study had the option of providing additional blood draws and questionnaires. Before DNA extraction, blood samples from the prospective study were shipped at room temperature or frozen.

The sequence was obtained from a woman under 40 with acute COVID-19. Material for sequencing was PBMCs or T cells enriched from blood (not recorded which). The V and J segments used are TRBV29-1 and TRBJ2-3; 7 central nucleotides agree with TRBD1. The CDR3 protein: CSVAGQIQDTQYF. The base sequence is TGCAGCGTTGCGGGACAGATCCAGGATACGCAGTATTTT.